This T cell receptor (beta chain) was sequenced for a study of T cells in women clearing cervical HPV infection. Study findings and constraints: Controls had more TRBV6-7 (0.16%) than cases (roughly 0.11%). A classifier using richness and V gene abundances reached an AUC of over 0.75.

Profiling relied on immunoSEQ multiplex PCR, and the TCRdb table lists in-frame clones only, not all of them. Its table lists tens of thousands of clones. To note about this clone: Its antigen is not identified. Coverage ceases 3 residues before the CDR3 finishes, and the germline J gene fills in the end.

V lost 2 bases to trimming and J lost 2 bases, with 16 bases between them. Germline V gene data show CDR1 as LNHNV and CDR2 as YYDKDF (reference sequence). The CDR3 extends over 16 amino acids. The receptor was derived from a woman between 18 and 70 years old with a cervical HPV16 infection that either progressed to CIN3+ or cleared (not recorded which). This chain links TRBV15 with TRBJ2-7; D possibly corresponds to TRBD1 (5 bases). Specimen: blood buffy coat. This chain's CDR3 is CATSRPEEDNAYEQYF. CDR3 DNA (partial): TGTGCCACCAGCAGACCCGAAGAGGACAACGCCTACGAG.